The 7 T cell receptor beta chains below come from one sample, sequenced in a study of T cell changes during pregnancy in multiple sclerosis (dated by TCRdb to the late 2010s). The library relied on the immunoSEQ multiplex PCR assay. TCRdb holds this immuneACCESS table with in-frame rearrangements only. Some clones are missing; in checked studies, unresolved V genes explain under half, and the rest has no known cause. This sample holds 60,000 to 85,000 clones; roughly nine tenths were observed only once. Clones ranked in the top ten supply 1.4% of the sample. Sequencing used peripheral blood, obtained in the second trimester of pregnancy. All receptors derive from a female donor with multiple sclerosis, enrolled in a pregnancy study.

This rearrangement joins TRBV4-2 to TRBJ1-2; TRBD1 aligns across 10 bases. The CDR3 length is 17 residues. With V trimmed by 1 base and J by 6 bases, 11 bases remained unmatched. Germline V gene data show CDR1 as LGHNA and CDR2 as YNFKEQ. The CDR3: CASSQVAFGQGVNGYTF. CDR3 coding DNA: TGTGCCAGCAGCCAAGTCGCGTTTGGACAGGGGGTAAATGGCTACACCTTC.

J is TRBJ1-2 and V is TRBV27, with no clear D. The germline gives CDR1 MNHEY, CDR2 SMNVEV (reference sequence). The CDR3 covers 14 residues. V was pared by 3 bases and J by 2 bases, with 10 bases between. Here the CDR3 reads CASSFGNGNYGYTF. The CDR3 DNA sequence: TGTGCCAGCAGTTTTGGAAACGGGAACTATGGCTACACCTTC.

This chain uses TRBV18 with TRBJ2-5; maybe TRBD1 (6 bases). Trimming removed 0 bases from V and 2 bases from J, with 7 bases in between. CDR1 is KGHSH and CDR2 is LQKENI in the germline V gene. The CDR3 has 14 amino acids. The CDR3 DNA follows: TGTGCCAGCTCACCACCGGGGACACAAGAGACCCAGTACTTC. This gives the protein CASSPPGTQETQYF.

V and J are TRBV6-4 and TRBJ2-1; TRBD2 matches at 10 bases. The CDR3 is 16 amino acids. After removal of 0 bases from V and 8 bases from J, the junction contained 7 bases not matched to a gene. Germline lookup yields CDR1 MRHNA and CDR2 SNTAGT. The CDR3 spells CASSDSSGGAWDEQFF. The CDR3, as DNA: TGTGCCAGCAGTGACTCCAGCGGGGGGGCCTGGGATGAGCAGTTCTTC.

The V and J genes are TRBV6-6 and TRBJ2-1; 7 bases are a match to TRBD2. CDR1 and CDR2 from the germline V gene are MNHNY and SVGAGI (reference sequence). CDR3 size: 10 residues. The J segment lost 12 bases and the V segment lost 5 bases, leaving 1 base of the junction unmatched. CDR3: CASSGEGQFF. DNA for the CDR3: TGTGCCAGCAGTGGGGAGGGGCAGTTCTTC.

Written as DNA, the CDR3 is TGTGCCAGCTCCCCCTATACTGGGAACACTGAAGCTTTCTTT. Protein: CASSPYTGNTEAFF. The J gene is TRBJ1-1, the V gene TRBV18; no definite D call. Trimming removed 6 bases at V and 1 base at J, with 12 bases between. The CDR3 covers 14 residues. CDR1 is KGHSH and CDR2 is LQKENI in the germline V gene. Together with reference TRBV18 and TRBJ1-1, the CDR3 gives the full variable domain: NAGVMQNPRHLVRRRGQEARLRCSPMKGHSHVYWYRQLPEEGLKFMVYLQKENIIDESGMPKERFSAEFPKEGPSILRIQQVVRGDSAAYFCASSPYTGNTEAFFGQGTRLTVV.

This rearrangement joins TRBV7-8 to TRBJ2-3, with TRBD2 identical over 9 bases. The CDR3 contains 17 residues. Germline trimming cut 5 bases from V and 4 bases from J; bases unmatched to any gene: 13. Germline loops: CDR1 SGHVS, CDR2 FQNEAQ. CDR3 loop: CASSEKRSSGTADTQYF. The CDR3 DNA follows: TGTGCCAGCAGCGAAAAAAGGTCTAGCGGGACAGCAGATACGCAGTATTTT.